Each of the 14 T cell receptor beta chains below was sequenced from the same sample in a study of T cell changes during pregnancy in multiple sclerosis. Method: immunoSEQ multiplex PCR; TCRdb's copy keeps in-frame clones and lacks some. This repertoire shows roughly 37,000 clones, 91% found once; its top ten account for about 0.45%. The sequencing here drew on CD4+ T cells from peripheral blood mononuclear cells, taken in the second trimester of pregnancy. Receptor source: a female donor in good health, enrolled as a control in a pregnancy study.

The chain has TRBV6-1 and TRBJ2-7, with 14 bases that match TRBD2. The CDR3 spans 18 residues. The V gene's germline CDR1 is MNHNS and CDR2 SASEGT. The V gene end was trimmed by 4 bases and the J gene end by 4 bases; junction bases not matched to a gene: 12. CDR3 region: CASSGPTSGRALGYEQYF. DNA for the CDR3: TGTGCCAGCAGTGGGCCGACTAGCGGGAGGGCCCTCGGGTACGAGCAGTACTTC.

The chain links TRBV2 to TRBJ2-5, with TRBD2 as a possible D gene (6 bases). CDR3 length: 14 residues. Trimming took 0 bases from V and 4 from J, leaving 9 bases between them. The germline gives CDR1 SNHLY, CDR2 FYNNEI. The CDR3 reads CASSEAVGGETQYF. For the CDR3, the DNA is TGTGCCAGCAGTGAAGCTGTGGGGGGAGAGACCCAGTACTTC.

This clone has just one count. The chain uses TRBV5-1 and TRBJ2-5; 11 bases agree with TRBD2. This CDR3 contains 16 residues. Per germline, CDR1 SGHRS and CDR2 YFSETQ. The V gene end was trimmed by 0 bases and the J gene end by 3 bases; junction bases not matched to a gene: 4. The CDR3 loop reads CASSLGGLAVKETQYF. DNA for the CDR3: TGCGCCAGCAGCTTGGGGGGACTAGCGGTAAAAGAGACCCAGTACTTC.

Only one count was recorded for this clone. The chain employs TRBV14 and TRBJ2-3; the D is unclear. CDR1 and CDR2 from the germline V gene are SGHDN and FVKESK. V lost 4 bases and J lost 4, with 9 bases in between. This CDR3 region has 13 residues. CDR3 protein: CASSPLSADTQYF. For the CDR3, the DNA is TGTGCCAGCAGCCCGCTTAGTGCAGATACGCAGTATTTT.

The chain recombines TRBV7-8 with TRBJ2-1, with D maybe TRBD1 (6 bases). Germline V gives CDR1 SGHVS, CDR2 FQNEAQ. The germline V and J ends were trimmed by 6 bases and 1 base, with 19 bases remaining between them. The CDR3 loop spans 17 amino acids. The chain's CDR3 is CASSRGRDTLSYNEQFF. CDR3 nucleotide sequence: TGTGCCAGCAGTAGGGGCCGGGACACCTTGTCCTACAATGAGCAGTTCTTC.

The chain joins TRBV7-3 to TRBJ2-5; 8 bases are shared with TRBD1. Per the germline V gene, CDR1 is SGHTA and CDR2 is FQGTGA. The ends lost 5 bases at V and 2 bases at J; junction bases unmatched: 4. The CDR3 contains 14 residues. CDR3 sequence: CASSRTGSQETQYF. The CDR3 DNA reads TGTGCCAGCAGCCGGACAGGGTCTCAAGAGACCCAGTACTTC.

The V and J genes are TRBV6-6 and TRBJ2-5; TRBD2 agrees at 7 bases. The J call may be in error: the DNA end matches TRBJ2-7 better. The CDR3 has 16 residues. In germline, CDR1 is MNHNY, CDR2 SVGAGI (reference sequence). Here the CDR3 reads CASSSPLAGVSYEQYF. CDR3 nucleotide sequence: TGTGCCAGCAGTTCCCCCTTGGCGGGGGTTTCCTACGAGCAGTACTTC.

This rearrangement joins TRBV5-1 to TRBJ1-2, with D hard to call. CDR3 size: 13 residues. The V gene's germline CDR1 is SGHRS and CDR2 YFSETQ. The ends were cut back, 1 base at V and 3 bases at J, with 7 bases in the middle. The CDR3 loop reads CASSLSGDYGYTF. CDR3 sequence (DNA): TGCGCCAGCAGCTTGTCAGGCGACTATGGCTACACCTTC.

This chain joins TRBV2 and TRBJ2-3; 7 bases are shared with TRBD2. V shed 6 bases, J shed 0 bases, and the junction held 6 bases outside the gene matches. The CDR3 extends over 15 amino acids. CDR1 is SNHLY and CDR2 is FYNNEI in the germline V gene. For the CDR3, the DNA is TGTGCCAGCAGCGGGAGGATGACTAGCACAGATACGCAGTATTTT. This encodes CASSGRMTSTDTQYF.

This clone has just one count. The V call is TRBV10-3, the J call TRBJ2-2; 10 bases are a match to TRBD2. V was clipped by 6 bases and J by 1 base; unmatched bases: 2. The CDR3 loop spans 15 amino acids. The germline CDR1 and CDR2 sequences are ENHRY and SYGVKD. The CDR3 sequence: CAIRRLAGNTGELFF. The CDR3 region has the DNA TGTGCCATCAGGAGACTAGCGGGGAACACCGGGGAGCTGTTTTTT.

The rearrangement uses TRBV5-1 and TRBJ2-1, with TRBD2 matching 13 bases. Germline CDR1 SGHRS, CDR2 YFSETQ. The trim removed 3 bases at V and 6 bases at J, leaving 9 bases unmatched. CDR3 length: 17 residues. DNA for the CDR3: TGCGCCAGCAGCTCCGGACTAGCGGGAGTGGGTGGCAATGAGCAGTTCTTC. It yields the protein CASSSGLAGVGGNEQFF.

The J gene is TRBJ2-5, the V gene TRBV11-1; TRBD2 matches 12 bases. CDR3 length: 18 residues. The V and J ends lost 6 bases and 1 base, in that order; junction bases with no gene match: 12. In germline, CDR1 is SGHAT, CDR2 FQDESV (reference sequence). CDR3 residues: CASRPTSGRGLGQETQYF. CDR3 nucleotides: TGTGCCAGCAGGCCGACTAGCGGGAGAGGTCTGGGCCAAGAGACCCAGTACTTC.

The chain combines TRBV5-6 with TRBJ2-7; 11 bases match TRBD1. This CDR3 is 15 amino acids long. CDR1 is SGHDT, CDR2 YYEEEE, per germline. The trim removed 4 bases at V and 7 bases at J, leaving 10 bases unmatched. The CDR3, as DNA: TGTGCCAGCAGCCGACCCGGGACAGGGGGGGTGGAGCAGTACTTC. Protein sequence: CASSRPGTGGVEQYF.

The CDR3 DNA reads as TGCGCCACCCGGGAGGTTAGGGAGCAGTACTTC. This encodes CATREVREQYF. This sequence joins TRBV10-2 and TRBJ2-7; TRBD2 agrees at 7 bases. The germline V gene has CDR1 WSHSY and CDR2 SAAADI. The CDR3 is 11 residues long. V shed 10 bases and J 7 bases; nucleotides not matched to a gene: 7.